A selection of T cell receptor beta chains follows, all from one sample in a study of cytomegalovirus exposure and HLA in healthy donors. Measured with immunoSEQ multiplex PCR; TCRdb has only the in-frame clones, and not every one. The sample includes roughly 100,000 clones, about four fifths of them seen just once. The material sequenced was PBMCs. The origin of the receptors is a man aged 40-49 years in good health and CMV-seronegative. CDR3s include the opening cysteine and the closing phenylalanine or tryptophan. A D gene is named only where the DNA matches it firmly. Clone size is shown for a subset of rows, as once, few, many or a class of expanded clone.

>once|TRBJ2-7|TRBV5-4|NA
CASSLVGGADEQYF
TGTGCCAGCAGCTTGGTTGGGGGCGCTGACGAGCAGTACTTC
>NA|TRBJ2-1|TRBV7-8|NA
CASSLKAGWGEQFF
TGTGCCAGCAGCTTAAAGGCGGGCTGGGGTGAGCAGTTCTTC
>few|TRBJ2-5|TRBV28|TRBD1
CASRPGTGETETQYF
TGTGCCAGCAGACCCGGGACAGGGGAAACAGAGACCCAGTACTTC
>NA|TRBJ2-7|TRBV7-2|NA
CASSPDNRGYEQYF
TGTGCCAGCAGCCCCGACAACAGAGGGTACGAGCAGTACTTC
>NA|TRBJ1-5|TRBV6-5|TRBD1
CASTSGQGNQPQHF
TGTGCCAGCACCTCGGGACAGGGGAATCAGCCCCAGCATTTT
>NA|TRBJ2-1|TRBV5-1|NA
CASSPPGLSNEQFF
TGCGCCAGCAGCCCTCCAGGGTTGAGCAATGAGCAGTTCTTC
>NA|TRBJ1-2|TRBV11-3|NA
CASSPSRSGRAYGYTF
TGTGCCAGCAGCCCCTCCAGATCCGGGAGAGCCTATGGCTACACCTTC
>NA|TRBJ2-1|TRBV2|TRBD2
CAGASGQRRGEQFF
TGTGCCGGGGCTAGCGGTCAGAGGAGGGGTGAGCAGTTCTTC
>once|TRBJ2-6|TRBV4-3|NA
CASSPLGGSSGANVLTF
TGCGCCAGCAGCCCGTTGGGAGGTAGCTCTGGGGCCAACGTCCTGACTTTC
>NA|TRBJ2-2|TRBV7-6|NA
CASSPDSSRELFF
TGTGCCAGCAGCCCGGACTCGAGCAGGGAGCTGTTTTTT
>few|TRBJ2-7|TRBV7-9|TRBD1
CASSSIIRDRHYEQYF
TGTGCCAGCAGCTCTATCATTCGGGACAGGCACTACGAGCAGTACTTC
>NA|TRBJ2-1|TRBV29-1|TRBD2
CSVEGLSHEQFF
TGCAGCGTTGAGGGACTATCCCATGAGCAGTTCTTC
>few|TRBJ2-7|TRBV7-9|TRBD2
CASSSGLSGSSPYEQYF
TGTGCCAGCAGCTCTGGACTTAGCGGGAGCTCCCCCTACGAGCAGTACTTC
>NA|TRBJ1-1|TRBV27|TRBD1
CASSPPRTGEATEAFF
TGTGCCAGCAGTCCCCCTCGGACAGGCGAGGCCACTGAAGCTTTCTTT
>NA|TRBJ1-6|TRBV28|TRBD1
CASSLSTGGQSPLHF
TGTGCCAGCAGTTTATCGACAGGGGGACAGTCACCCCTCCACTTT
>NA|TRBJ1-4|TRBV7-3|NA
CASSRSPRGSNEKLFF
TGTGCCAGCAGCCGAAGTCCCAGGGGTTCTAATGAAAAACTGTTTTTT
>NA|TRBJ2-7|TRBV6-1|TRBD1
CASSEWGTGTYEQYF
TGTGCCAGCAGTGAATGGGGGACAGGGACCTACGAGCAGTACTTC
>NA|TRBJ1-1|TRBV6-5|NA
CASSLSGEMNTEAFF
TGTGCCAGCAGTCTTTCCGGGGAGATGAACACTGAAGCTTTCTTT
>NA|TRBJ2-1|TRBV5-1|TRBD2
CASSIAGGYNEQFF
TGCGCCAGCAGCATAGCGGGAGGGTACAATGAGCAGTTCTTC
>NA|TRBJ2-3|TRBV6-1|NA
CASTKQADTDTQYF
TGTGCCAGCACAAAACAGGCGGACACAGATACGCAGTATTTT
>NA|TRBJ2-3|TRBV6-5|TRBD2
CASRTGLAGADTQYF
TGTGCCAGCAGGACGGGACTAGCGGGAGCAGATACGCAGTATTTT
>NA|TRBJ2-7|TRBV6-1|TRBD1
CASSAGTGDPEQYF
TGTGCCAGCAGTGCCGGGACAGGGGATCCCGAGCAGTACTTC
>NA|TRBJ2-7|TRBV4-3|TRBD2
CASSQSPAGGDYEQYF
TGCGCCAGCAGCCAATCCCCGGCGGGGGGAGACTACGAGCAGTACTTC
>NA|TRBJ2-3|TRBV2|NA
CASASEGEDTQYF
TGTGCCAGCGCCTCCGAGGGGGAGGATACGCAGTATTTT